The 4 T cell receptor beta chains below were found in one sample sequenced in a study of kidney transplant recipient with SARS-CoV-2 infection. TCRdb re-called the reads with MiXCR, one entry per CDR3 protein. The repertoire holds 250,000 or so distinct CDR3 sequences, more than 25% seen once, with almost 7.5% in the top ten. This specimen was a blood sample, taken at baseline and on approximately day 120 from a kidney transplant recipient. The receptors stem from a young adult male patient who had COVID-19 and was a kidney transplant recipient. The graft donor may have contributed some T cells.

Ten or more counts support this clonotype. The chain joins TRBV9 to TRBJ1-5; TRBD1 matches at 7 bases. The V gene end was trimmed by 2 bases and the J gene end by 5 bases; junction bases not matched to a gene: 4. Germline CDR1 is SGDLS and CDR2 is YYNGEE. The CDR3 has 14 residues. The CDR3 region is CASSVGQSDQPQHF. The DNA of the CDR3 is TGTGCCAGCAGCGTGGGACAGAGTGATCAGCCCCAGCATTTT.

As concerns this clonotype: This could be a read error, since a much larger clone is one nucleotide away. The V gene is TRBV3-2, the J gene TRBJ2-7. TRBV3-2 is a recognized pseudogene. The CDR3 spans 12 residues. As DNA, the CDR3 is TGTGCCAGCAGCCAATTTTTGCATGAGCAGTACTTC. Protein product: CASSQFLHEQYF.

This clonotype was counted ten times or more. This chain links TRBV11-3 with TRBJ1-2; unclear D gene. Germline-derived CDR1 and CDR2 are SGHNT and YENEEA. V shed 5 bases and J shed 4 bases, with 23 bases lying between them. CDR3 length equals 17 residues. CDR3 sequence: CASSGVLDLGKTYGYTF. The DNA for the CDR3 is TGTGCCAGCAGCGGTGTGCTCGATCTCGGAAAGACCTATGGCTACACCTTC.

The CDR3 protein is CATSDPGQGGVWETQYF. In nucleotides, the CDR3 is TGTGCCACCAGTGACCCGGGACAGGGGGGCGTTTGGGAGACCCAGTACTTC. This chain joins TRBV24-1 and TRBJ2-5, with TRBD1 identical over 11 bases. The length of the CDR3 is 17 residues. Per the germline V gene, CDR1 is KGHDR and CDR2 is SFDVKD. After removal of 4 bases from V and 5 bases from J, the junction contained 11 bases not matched to a gene.